The 21 T cell receptor beta chains below come from one sample, sequenced in a study of T cells in Graves' hyperthyroidism and ophthalmopathy (dated by TCRdb to about 2019). Library prep was done by multiplex PCR. TCRdb shows the sequencer as Illumina HiSeq 2000. The TCR beta CDR3 regions were amplified from RNA transcripts. The first round of RT-PCR for the TCR CDR3 was performed with the HTBI primer set and the Qiagen OneStep RT-PCR kit. Clones were called with MiXCR by TCRdb after fastp trimmed the public reads at Q25, and only in-frame beta chains were retained. CDR3 protein duplicates are merged, each entry listing the most common genes and DNA. The sample table records a few hundred thousand distinct CDR3 sequences; 15% to 19% of these occur just once. Together, the top ten hold roughly 6.6% of the sample. The material sequenced was blood. These receptors were taken from a woman between 25 and 40 years old with Graves' hyperthyroidism.

This clonotype was seen only a few times. V gene TRBV12-3 or TRBV12-4 combines with J gene TRBJ2-4; 12 bases map to TRBD1. V shed 5 bases and J 6 bases; nucleotides not matched to a gene: 2. The CDR3 is 14 amino acids. This CDR3 is CASSVGQGANIQYF. CDR3 nucleotide sequence: TGTGCCAGCAGTGTGGGACAGGGGGCAAACATTCAGTACTTC.

The sample holds a few counts of this clonotype. The V call is TRBV18, the J call TRBJ2-4; D gene uncertain. The V and J ends lost 0 bases and 0 bases respectively, with 12 bases between them. The CDR3 is 17 residues long. CDR1 is KGHSH and CDR2 is LQKENI in the germline V gene. The CDR3, as DNA: TGTGCCAGCTCACCACCTAAAACTGGGATAGCCAAAAACATTCAGTACTTC. It translates to CASSPPKTGIAKNIQYF. The variable domain in full, completed from reference TRBV18 and TRBJ2-4, reads NAGVMQNPRHLVRRRGQEARLRCSPMKGHSHVYWYRQLPEEGLKFMVYLQKENIIDESGMPKERFSAEFPKEGPSILRIQQVVRGDSAAYFCASSPPKTGIAKNIQYFGAGTRLSVL.

This clonotype has just a few counts. The chain combines TRBV5-1 with TRBJ2-5; perhaps D is TRBD1 or TRBD2 (6 bases each). With 5 bases removed from V and 2 bases from J, the gap between germline ends came to 19 bases. Germline CDR1 and CDR2: SGHRS and YFSETQ. This CDR3 is built from 16 residues. CDR3 amino acids: CASSLLGGGPQETQYF. DNA of the CDR3: TGCGCCAGCAGTTTACTAGGGGGAGGCCCACAAGAGACCCAGTACTTC. The entire variable domain, with the rest obtained from reference TRBV5-1 and TRBJ2-5, is as follows: KAGVTQTPRYLIKTRGQQVTLSCSPISGHRSVSWYQQTPGQGLQFLFEYFSETQRNKGNFPGRFSGRQFSNSRSEMNVSTLELGDSALYLCASSLLGGGPQETQYFGPGTRLLVL.

To note about this clonotype: A much larger clone lies a single base off, so this may be a read error. The chain combines TRBV4-2 with TRBJ2-1; 14 bases agree with TRBD2. V trimming: 3 bases; J trimming: 8 bases; junction bases outside the gene matches: 3. The CDR3 runs to 15 residues. Germline-derived CDR1 and CDR2 are LGHNA and YNFKEQ. As DNA, the CDR3 is TGTGCCAGCAGCCAGGGGACTAGCGGGAGCCATGAGCAGTTCTTC. This sequence encodes CASSQGTSGSHEQFF.

This clonotype appeared many times. V gene TRBV12-3 or TRBV12-4 combines with J gene TRBJ1-2; D call uncertain. CDR3 length: 13 amino acids. V dropped 4 bases and J dropped 2 bases, with 8 bases sitting between them. The CDR3 spells CASSYGRNYGYTF. CDR3 coding DNA: TGTGCCAGCAGTTACGGGAGAAACTATGGCTACACCTTC.

This chain links TRBV6-2 or TRBV6-3 with TRBJ2-2, with D hard to call. Per the germline V gene, CDR1 is MNHEY and CDR2 is SVGEGT. V shed 6 bases and J shed 6 bases, with 20 bases lying between them. This CDR3 spans 16 amino acids. CDR3 nucleotides: TGTGCCAGCAGCCACCCCTCCCGGCCTGGCCCCGGGGAGCTGTTTTTT. Translating gives CASSHPSRPGPGELFF.

The chain recombines TRBV29-1 with TRBJ2-6; D possibly matches TRBD1 or TRBD2 (5 bases each). Trimming removed 6 bases at V and 1 base at J, with 16 bases between. This CDR3 has 16 amino acids. Per the germline V gene, CDR1 is SQVTM and CDR2 is ANQGSEA. This chain's CDR3 is CSVRGTGLSGANVLTF. CDR3 nucleotide sequence: TGCAGCGTGCGAGGGACGGGCTTATCTGGGGCCAACGTCCTGACTTTC.

V gene TRBV14 combines with J gene TRBJ1-1; 11 bases line up with TRBD1. With V trimmed by 2 bases and J by 4 bases, 3 bases remained unmatched. Germline CDR1 SGHDN, CDR2 FVKESK. The CDR3 has 15 amino acids. The CDR3 region is CASSQWTGGVTEAFF. The CDR3 nucleotides are TGTGCCAGCAGCCAATGGACAGGGGGCGTCACTGAAGCTTTCTTT.

This clonotype came up many times. V and J are TRBV28 and TRBJ1-2, with 8 bases aligning to TRBD1. This CDR3 contains 14 residues. CDR1 and CDR2 (germline): MDHEN, SYDVKM. Trimming cost V 7 bases and J 0 bases; bases outside gene matches: 4. The CDR3 DNA sequence: TGTGCCAGCACCAAACAGGGGGCTAACTATGGCTACACCTTC. Protein: CASTKQGANYGYTF.

The table lists this clonotype with many counts. The chain carries TRBV20-1 and TRBJ2-3; D gene unclear. The CDR3 is made up of 14 amino acids. Trimming removed 4 bases from V and 0 bases from J, with 11 bases in between. CDR1 and CDR2 (germline): DFQATT, SNEGSKA (reference sequence). CDR3 nucleotide sequence: TGCAGTGCTACGTGGAGTTGGAGCACAGATACGCAGTATTTT. Its protein is CSATWSWSTDTQYF.

This clonotype was seen many times. The rearrangement links TRBV5-1 to TRBJ2-7, with TRBD2 identical over 9 bases. Germline V gene data show CDR1 as SGHRS and CDR2 as YFSETQ. V gave up 4 bases and J gave up 5 bases; unmatched junction bases: 13. The length of the CDR3 is 16 residues. CDR3 coding DNA: TGCGCCAGCAGCACGTTTAGCGGGAGACAGAGGAACGAGCAGTACTTC. Its protein is CASSTFSGRQRNEQYF.

The chain recombines TRBV5-1 with TRBJ2-2, with 7 positions matching TRBD2. The CDR3 loop spans 14 amino acids. The V segment lost 4 bases and the J segment 7 bases; nucleotides outside the gene matches: 7. Germline CDR1 and CDR2: SGHRS and YFSETQ. CDR3 protein: CASSPGRDYGELFF. As DNA, the CDR3 is TGCGCCAGCAGCCCTGGCCGGGACTACGGGGAGCTGTTTTTT. Variable domain in full (rest from reference TRBV5-1 and TRBJ2-2): KAGVTQTPRYLIKTRGQQVTLSCSPISGHRSVSWYQQTPGQGLQFLFEYFSETQRNKGNFPGRFSGRQFSNSRSEMNVSTLELGDSALYLCASSPGRDYGELFFGEGSRLTVL.

The sample holds a few counts of this clonotype. The chain is built from TRBV20-1 and TRBJ2-1; D is possibly TRBD1 (6 bases). CDR3 length: 11 amino acids. Germline-derived CDR1 and CDR2 are DFQATT and SNEGSKA (reference sequence). V was trimmed by 4 bases and J by 9 bases, leaving 10 bases between them. The CDR3 DNA follows: TGCAGTGCTACAGGGGATATTGAGCAGTTCTTC. Translating gives CSATGDIEQFF.

In this sample, this clonotype turned up many times. The genes are TRBV5-1 and TRBJ2-7; 9 positions agree with TRBD1. The CDR3 runs to 15 residues. Germline trimming cut 4 bases from V and 2 bases from J; bases unmatched to any gene: 7. Looked up from germline, CDR1 is SGHRS and CDR2 is YFSETQ. For the CDR3, the DNA is TGCGCCAGCAGCCTCATAGGGACAGGGACCTACGAGCAGTACTTC. Its translation: CASSLIGTGTYEQYF.

The V and J genes are TRBV29-1 and TRBJ1-4; D is uncertain. CDR3 size: 14 residues. From germline, CDR1 is SQVTM and CDR2 ANQGSEA. Trimming pared 6 bases from V and 4 bases from J, leaving 15 bases between. CDR3 nucleotides: TGCAGCGTGGCTGGTTCTTGGAATAATGAAAAACTGTTTTTT. This encodes CSVAGSWNNEKLFF.

This clonotype has at least ten counts. The gene calls are TRBV7-3 and TRBJ2-1, with a weak D call TRBD1 (5 bases). The germline gives CDR1 SGHTA, CDR2 FQGTGA. Trimming took 2 bases from V and 1 from J, leaving 15 bases between them. The CDR3 extends over 17 amino acids. The CDR3 sequence is CASSLVGQGRSYNEQFF. CDR3 sequence (DNA): TGTGCCAGCAGCTTAGTGGGTCAGGGAAGATCCTACAATGAGCAGTTCTTC.

J is TRBJ2-7 and V is TRBV5-1; tentative D call: TRBD1 (6 bases). The germline V gene has CDR1 SGHRS and CDR2 YFSETQ. V was shortened by 7 bases and J by 3 bases, with 8 bases between the two germline ends. This CDR3 spans 11 amino acids. CDR3 bases: TGCGCCAGCCGGGACATCTACGAGCAGTACTTC. Residues: CASRDIYEQYF.

This clonotype showed up many times. The chain links TRBV6-2 or TRBV6-3 to TRBJ2-7; the match to TRBD1 covers 8 bases. This CDR3 region has 16 residues. J gave up 5 bases and V 6 bases, and 15 bases lay outside the gene matches. Germline V gene sequence: CDR1 MNHEY, CDR2 SVGEGT. The CDR3 region is CASSPGVGTGRHEQYF. In nucleotides, the CDR3 is TGTGCCAGCAGCCCTGGTGTAGGGACAGGACGGCACGAGCAGTACTTC.

This clonotype appeared many times. The rearrangement links TRBV10-2 to TRBJ2-7, with TRBD1 matching 10 bases. Germline CDR1 WSHSY, CDR2 SAAADI. V shed 4 bases and J 6 bases; nucleotides not matched to a gene: 9. The CDR3 contains 15 residues. The DNA for the CDR3 is TGCGCCAGCAGTGGCGCCGGGACAGGGGTCCGCGAGCAGTACTTC. This codes for CASSGAGTGVREQYF.

There are many counts of this clonotype. The chain links TRBV7-2 to TRBJ2-1; TRBD2 matches at 9 bases. This CDR3 has 15 residues. In germline, CDR1 is SGHTA, CDR2 FQGNSA. J lost 4 bases, V lost 5 bases, and 6 bases had no gene match. CDR3 protein: CASSIGLASYNEQFF. The CDR3 bases are TGTGCCAGCAGCATCGGACTAGCGTCATACAATGAGCAGTTCTTC.

In its sample, this clonotype was seen many times. This chain joins TRBV19 and TRBJ1-1, with a tentative D call TRBD1 (5 bases). CDR1 LNHDA and CDR2 SQIVND come from the germline V gene (reference sequence). CDR3 length equals 15 residues. Between the trimmed V and J ends, which lost 3 bases and 1 base, there was a span of 12 bases. CDR3 nucleotides: TGTGCCAGTAGTATGGGGGGACCGCGGAACACTGAAGCTTTCTTT. Its translation is CASSMGGPRNTEAFF.